The 20 T cell receptor beta chains below were found in one sample sequenced in a study of T cell changes during pregnancy in multiple sclerosis. Libraries were prepared by immunoSEQ multiplex PCR; TCRdb keeps only in-frame clonotypes and omits some of them. The sample records 65,000 to 85,000 clones, 92% being singletons. The sequencing used CD4+ T cells from peripheral blood mononuclear cells, collected after pregnancy. The receptors shown here come from a female donor with multiple sclerosis, enrolled in a pregnancy study.

V is TRBV27 and J is TRBJ2-6; TRBD1 agrees at 8 bases. Germline CDR1 and CDR2: MNHEY and SMNVEV (reference sequence). The CDR3 sequence is 19 residues long. The V and J ends lost 6 bases and 0 bases, in that order; junction bases with no gene match: 13. The CDR3 is CASSPDRVASFSGANVLTF. The CDR3 coding sequence is TGTGCCAGCAGCCCGGACAGGGTAGCCTCGTTCTCTGGGGCCAACGTCCTGACTTTC.

This clone showed up just a few times. The chain combines TRBV5-1 with TRBJ1-2, with D tentatively TRBD1 (6 bases). Germline lookup yields CDR1 SGHRS and CDR2 YFSETQ. Trimming pared 4 bases from V and 1 base from J, leaving 14 bases between. There are 15 residues in the CDR3. CDR3 protein: CASSPGAGDNYGYTF. The CDR3 DNA is TGCGCCAGCAGCCCAGGGGCAGGGGATAACTATGGCTACACCTTC.

This chain connects TRBV12-5 to TRBJ2-7, with TRBD1 identical over 7 bases. V lost 8 bases, J lost 5 bases, and 15 bases stayed unmatched. The CDR3 runs 15 residues. CDR1 is LGHNT and CDR2 is FRNRAP in the germline V gene. CDR3 amino acids: CASPRTYRGGDEQYF. CDR3 bases: TGTGCTAGTCCCCGAACCTACAGGGGTGGCGACGAGCAGTACTTC.

The CDR3 nucleotides read TGTGCCAGCAGCTTCACCATTACGGTCGAGACCCAGTACTTC. It encodes CASSFTITVETQYF. This chain links TRBV7-2 with TRBJ2-5; unclear D gene. Germline lookup yields CDR1 SGHTA and CDR2 FQGNSA. V was pared by 3 bases and J by 5 bases, with 13 bases between. The CDR3 spans 14 residues. Together with reference TRBV7-2 and TRBJ2-5, the CDR3 gives the full variable domain: GAGVSQSPSNKVTEKGKDVELRCDPISGHTALYWYRQSLGQGLEFLIYFQGNSAPDKSGLPSDRFSAERTGGSVSTLTIQRTQQEDSAVYLCASSFTITVETQYFGPGTRLLVL.

The chain is built from TRBV6-1 and TRBJ1-4; D remains ambiguous. The germline V and J ends were trimmed by 2 bases and 0 bases, with 10 bases remaining between them. Germline CDR1 reads MNHNS; CDR2 reads SASEGT. The CDR3 contains 16 residues. As DNA, the CDR3 is TGTGCCAGCAGTGAAACTCCTCTTCCAACTAATGAAAAACTGTTTTTT. This encodes CASSETPLPTNEKLFF.

J is TRBJ2-7 and V is TRBV28, with D possibly TRBD1 on 5 matching bases. This CDR3 comprises 16 residues. Trimming took off 6 bases at V and 5 bases at J, with 23 bases between the two ends. CDR1 is MDHEN and CDR2 is SYDVKM in the germline V gene. The CDR3 reads CASSLRAGFTRDEQYF. For the CDR3, the DNA is TGTGCCAGCAGCCTCCGGGCAGGGTTCACCCGGGACGAGCAGTACTTC.

The table lists this clone with a count of one. This rearrangement joins TRBV6-5 to TRBJ1-1; 11 bases match TRBD1. The V gene end was trimmed by 6 bases and the J gene end by 3 bases; junction bases not matched to a gene: 6. This CDR3 region has 15 residues. CDR1 and CDR2 (germline): MNHEY, SVGAGI. CDR3 nucleotide sequence: TGTGCCAGCAGACGGACAGGGGGCTGGGACACTGAAGCTTTCTTT. This sequence encodes CASRRTGGWDTEAFF.

The chain combines TRBV25-1 with TRBJ1-1; 7 bases align to TRBD1. CDR1 is MGHDK and CDR2 is SYGVNS in the germline V gene. This CDR3 comprises 13 residues. With 6 bases clipped from V and 4 bases from J, the junction kept 5 bases outside the gene matches. CDR3 sequence reads: CASRDRWVTEAFF. The CDR3 nucleotides read TGTGCCAGCAGGGACAGGTGGGTCACTGAAGCTTTCTTT.

The chain joins TRBV2 to TRBJ2-5; D is perhaps TRBD1 (5 bases). There are 14 residues in the CDR3. Trimming stripped 5 bases from V and 4 bases from J, with 14 bases between. CDR1 is SNHLY, CDR2 FYNNEI, per germline. The CDR3 here is CASSWVQGGETQYF. The CDR3 bases are TGTGCCAGCAGTTGGGTCCAGGGCGGAGAGACCCAGTACTTC.

The CDR3 DNA is TGTGCCTGGAGATCAGGGAGGACAGGGGGCCTGACCCTAGCCAAAAACATTCAGTACTTC. Protein sequence: CAWRSGRTGGLTLAKNIQYF. The chain recombines TRBV30 with TRBJ2-4, with 11 bases that match TRBD1. The CDR3 runs to 20 residues. The germline V gene encodes CDR1 GTSNPN and CDR2 SVGIG (reference sequence). Unmatched junction bases numbered 16, after V lost 3 bases and J lost 0 bases.

The J gene is TRBJ1-2, the V gene TRBV5-8; D is perhaps TRBD1 (6 bases). The CDR3 contains 13 residues. V was trimmed by 5 bases and J by 7 bases, leaving 15 bases between them. In germline, CDR1 is SGHTS, CDR2 YDEGEE. The CDR3 here is CASRRDRISGYTF. The CDR3 region has the DNA TGTGCCAGCAGACGTGACAGGATAAGTGGCTACACCTTC.

V is TRBV5-1 and J is TRBJ2-2; 7 positions match TRBD1. There are 15 residues in the CDR3. The V gene end was trimmed by 1 base and the J gene end by 5 bases; junction bases not matched to a gene: 5. Germline values: CDR1 SGHRS, CDR2 YFSETQ. CDR3: CASSLTGASTGELFF. The CDR3 DNA is TGCGCCAGCAGCTTGACAGGGGCGAGTACCGGGGAGCTGTTTTTT.

The chain couples TRBV5-6 to TRBJ2-7; TRBD1 might be the D (5 bases). The CDR3 loop spans 13 amino acids. The germline gives CDR1 SGHDT, CDR2 YYEEEE. Between the trimmed V and J ends, which lost 2 bases and 2 bases, there was a span of 8 bases. The CDR3 bases are TGTGCCAGCAGCTTTGACAGCACCTACGAGCAGTACTTC. Translating gives CASSFDSTYEQYF. Filled out from reference TRBV5-6 and TRBJ2-7, the complete variable domain reads DAGVTQSPTHLIKTRGQQVTLRCSPKSGHDTVSWYQQALGQGPQFIFQYYEEEERQRGNFPDRFSGHQFPNYSSELNVNALLLGDSALYLCASSFDSTYEQYFGPGTRLTVT.

This chain uses TRBV27 with TRBJ2-7, with 8 bases fitting TRBD2. CDR3 size: 14 residues. Germline CDR1 is MNHEY and CDR2 is SMNVEV (reference sequence). Trimming at V came to 3 bases and at J to 2 bases, leaving 3 bases not matched to a gene. CDR3: CASSLEAGAYEQYF. The CDR3, as DNA: TGTGCCAGCAGTTTGGAAGCGGGAGCCTACGAGCAGTACTTC.

The rearrangement uses TRBV5-5 and TRBJ1-5; possible D gene TRBD1, 5 bases. The germline V gene encodes CDR1 SGHKS and CDR2 YYEKEE (reference sequence). The CDR3 spans 13 residues. V was pared by 0 bases and J by 5 bases, with 6 bases between. CDR3 DNA: TGTGCCAGCAGCTTGGGGGGGGATCAGCCCCAGCATTTT. It is translated as CASSLGGDQPQHF. Together with reference TRBV5-5 and TRBJ1-5, the CDR3 gives the full variable domain: DAGVTQSPTHLIKTRGQQVTLRCSPISGHKSVSWYQQVLGQGPQFIFQYYEKEERGRGNFPDRFSARQFPNYSSELNVNALLLGDSALYLCASSLGGDQPQHFGDGTRLSIL.

V is TRBV19 and J is TRBJ1-1; no reliable D call. Germline V gene lookup returns CDR1 LNHDA and CDR2 SQIVND (reference sequence). V lost 1 base and J 7 bases, leaving 7 bases between the germline ends. There are 12 residues in the CDR3. The CDR3 loop is CASSIGPLEAFF. CDR3 sequence (DNA): TGTGCCAGTAGTATAGGGCCCCTTGAAGCTTTCTTT.

V and J are TRBV14 and TRBJ2-2, with 10 bases identical to TRBD2. Looked up from germline, CDR1 is SGHDN and CDR2 is FVKESK. J gave up 5 bases and V 5 bases, and 17 bases lay outside the gene matches. This CDR3 spans 19 amino acids. In nucleotides, the CDR3 is TGTGCCAGCAGCGCGGAATGGAGGACTAGCGGTATTGGGACCGGGGAGCTGTTTTTT. Protein: CASSAEWRTSGIGTGELFF.

V usage is TRBV12-2 and J usage is TRBJ2-5; the table calls TRBD1, which could not be checked here. TRBV12-2 is termed a pseudogene. This CDR3 comprises 16 residues. CDR3 sequence (DNA): TGTGCAAGTCGCTTAGTAAGGGGGATGTTCCGGGAGACCCAGTACTTC. Translating gives CASRLVRGMFRETQYF.

This clone was detected only once. CDR3 sequence reads: CASTVQQGTSYNEQFF. The CDR3 DNA reads as TGTGCCAGCACCGTGCAACAGGGGACCTCCTACAATGAGCAGTTCTTC. This chain uses TRBV18 with TRBJ2-1; 7 bases align to TRBD1. After removal of 8 bases from V and 0 bases from J, the junction contained 10 bases not matched to a gene. This CDR3 region has 16 residues. Germline CDR1 and CDR2: KGHSH and LQKENI.

V gene TRBV5-1 combines with J gene TRBJ1-1; 7 bases match TRBD1. V shed 4 bases, J shed 0 bases, and the junction held 6 bases outside the gene matches. The CDR3 runs 15 residues. CDR1 SGHRS and CDR2 YFSETQ come from the germline V gene. CDR3 sequence (DNA): TGCGCCAGCAGCCTGACACAGGGGATGAACACTGAAGCTTTCTTT. This gives the protein CASSLTQGMNTEAFF.